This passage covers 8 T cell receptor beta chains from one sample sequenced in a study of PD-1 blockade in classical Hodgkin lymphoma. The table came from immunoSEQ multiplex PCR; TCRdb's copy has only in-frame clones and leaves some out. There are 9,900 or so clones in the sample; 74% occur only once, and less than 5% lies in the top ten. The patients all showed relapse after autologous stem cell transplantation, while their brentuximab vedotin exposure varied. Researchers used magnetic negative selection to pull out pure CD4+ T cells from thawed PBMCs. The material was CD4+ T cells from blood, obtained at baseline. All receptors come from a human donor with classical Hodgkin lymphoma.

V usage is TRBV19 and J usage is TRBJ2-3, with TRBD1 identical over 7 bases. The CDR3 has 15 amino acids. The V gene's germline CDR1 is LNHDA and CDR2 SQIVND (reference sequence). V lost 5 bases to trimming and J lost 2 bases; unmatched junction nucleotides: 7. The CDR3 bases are TGTGCCAGTAGTGGGGGACAGTCTATCACAGATACGCAGTATTTT. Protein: CASSGGQSITDTQYF.

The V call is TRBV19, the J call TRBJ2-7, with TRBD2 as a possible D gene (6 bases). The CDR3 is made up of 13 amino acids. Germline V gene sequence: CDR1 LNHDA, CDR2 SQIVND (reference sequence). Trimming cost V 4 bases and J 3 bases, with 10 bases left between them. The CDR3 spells CASSTPGSYEQYF. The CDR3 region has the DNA TGTGCCAGTAGTACACCCGGGAGCTACGAGCAGTACTTC.

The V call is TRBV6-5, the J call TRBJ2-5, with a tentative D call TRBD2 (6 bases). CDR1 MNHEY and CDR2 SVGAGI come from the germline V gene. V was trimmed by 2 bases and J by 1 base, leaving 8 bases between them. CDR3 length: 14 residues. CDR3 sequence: CASSYMGGQETQYF. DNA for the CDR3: TGTGCCAGCAGTTACATGGGAGGCCAAGAGACCCAGTACTTC.

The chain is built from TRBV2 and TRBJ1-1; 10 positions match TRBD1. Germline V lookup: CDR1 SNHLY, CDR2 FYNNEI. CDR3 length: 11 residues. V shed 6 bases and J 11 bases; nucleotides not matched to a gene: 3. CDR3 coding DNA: TGTGCCAGCAGGCCGGACAGGGGGGCTTTCTTT. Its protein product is CASRPDRGAFF.

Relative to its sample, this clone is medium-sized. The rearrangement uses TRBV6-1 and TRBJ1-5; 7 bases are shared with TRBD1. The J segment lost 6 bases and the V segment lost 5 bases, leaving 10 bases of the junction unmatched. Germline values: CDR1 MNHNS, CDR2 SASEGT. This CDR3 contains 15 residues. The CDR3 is CASSPRTGVGQPQHF. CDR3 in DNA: TGTGCCAGCAGTCCCCGTACAGGGGTGGGTCAGCCCCAGCATTTT.

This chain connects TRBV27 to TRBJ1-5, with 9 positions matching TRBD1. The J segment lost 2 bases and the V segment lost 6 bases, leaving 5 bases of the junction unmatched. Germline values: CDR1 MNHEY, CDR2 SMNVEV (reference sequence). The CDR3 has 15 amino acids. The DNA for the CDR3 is TGTGCCAGCAGCTCACAGGGGGCTGGCAATCAGCCCCAGCATTTT. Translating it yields CASSSQGAGNQPQHF.

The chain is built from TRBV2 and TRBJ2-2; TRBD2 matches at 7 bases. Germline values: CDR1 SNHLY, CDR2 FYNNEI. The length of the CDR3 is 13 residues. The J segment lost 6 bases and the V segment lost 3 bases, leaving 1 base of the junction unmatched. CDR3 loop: CASSDRGAGELFF. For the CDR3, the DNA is TGTGCCAGCAGTGATCGGGGGGCCGGGGAGCTGTTTTTT.

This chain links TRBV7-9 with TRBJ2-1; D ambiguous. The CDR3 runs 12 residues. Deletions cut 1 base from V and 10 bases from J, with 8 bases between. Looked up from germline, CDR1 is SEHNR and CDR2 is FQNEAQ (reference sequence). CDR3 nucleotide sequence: TGTGCCAGCAGCTTAGTAGGGTACGAGCAGTTCTTC. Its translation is CASSLVGYEQFF.